A single T cell receptor (beta chain) is shown here with its context. This clonotype showed up many times. Its antigen is not yet known. Base qualities are not at hand, and no much larger clone is one base apart. This specimen belongs to a study of T cells after yellow fever vaccination (dated by TCRdb to between 2018 and 2020). Regarding the study in general: Libraries from fractions with low cell numbers were prepared with the SMART-Seq v4 Ultra Low Input RNA kit. To follow T-cell clones before and after primary and booster YFV17D yellow fever vaccination, bulk TCR alpha and beta repertoires were sequenced over time. The cohort comprised two healthy male donors, one aged 18 to 30 and one aged 30 to 40 years. Blood samples were taken at several timepoints before and after primary and secondary immunization, and bulk PBMC replicates and cell subsets were isolated.

Inclusive of the bounding cysteine and phenylalanine, the CDR3 is 14 residues long. Of all the DNA, just the CDR3 is kept, 42 bases in frame from base 1. V lost 5 bases and J lost 5 bases; the stretch between them is 15 bases long. The germline V gene gives CDR1 as SGHTA and CDR2 as FQGNSA. TCR cDNA was made using 5'RACE template switching, a step that added a universal primer site and unique molecular identifiers. Priming for cDNA synthesis came from both the TCR alpha and TCR beta constant segments. Two PCR steps were used to amplify libraries, with sample barcodes and sequencing adapters being added in the second step. Sequencing of libraries was done on Illumina HiSeq 2500 (2x100 bp) or NovaSeq (2x150 bp). From the authors' description of their analysis: MIGEC was used to demultiplex reads and collapse the reads into UMI consensus sequences, and MiXCR was used for V(D)J alignment. Using edgeR on replicate PBMC samples, clonotypes were called vaccine-responding if FDR was below 0.01 and the log2 fold change was above 5 up to day 15. Each bulk clonotype received a CD4 or CD8 identity based on whether the sequenced CD4 or CD8 repertoire contained that clonotype at higher abundance. Through fastp at Q25 and MiXCR, TCRdb rebuilt clones from the public reads, retaining in-frame beta chains. Each CDR3 protein appears once, grouped with its most common genes and DNA. The V and J calls, along with clone size, are taken from TCRdb and not from the paper's own processing. The sample records a few hundred thousand distinct CDR3 sequences, less than 9.5% of which are singletons. Around 17% of the sample lies in the top ten.

The study at large found these results: After the booster, most of the clones that had expanded following primary vaccination were detected again (roughly 96% of CD4 and 88% of CD8), which suggests that memory was broadly maintained. A small fraction of clonotypes appeared in both the CD4 and CD8 compartments, likely as a result of convergent recombination. Because abundant contaminating clonotypes from the bulk population could be contained in FACS-sorted repertoires, computational filtering was required. Only a couple of donors were included in the study, so the extent to which the findings can be generalized is limited. The secondary T-cell response was weaker than the primary response but faster, peaking on day 5 instead of day 15.

Read against the paper, the sample's treatment or condition label means: live attenuated yellow fever vaccine strain. Two biological replicates of bulk PBMCs were collected at each blood-draw timepoint. A standard Ficoll-Paque protocol was used to isolate PBMCs from peripheral blood. TriZol was used to extract RNA from bulk PBMCs, CD4 and CD8 fractions, and dextramer-positive and dextramer-negative fractions. The source of this sequence is a man between 18 and 35 years old who received the YFV17D yellow fever vaccine. The sequences come from PBMCs, collected about 49 days after the first yellow fever vaccination. The sequence links TRBV7-2 to TRBJ1-1; no D segment can be confidently identified. The CDR3 region reads CASSAKRGETEAFF. The nucleotide sequence reads TGTGCCAGCAGCGCTAAGCGGGGAGAGACTGAAGCTTTCTTT.